This TCR beta chain comes out of a study of blood T cells in healthy people across ages. Trimming removed 10 bases at V and 2 bases at J, with 17 bases between. The CDR3 totals 14 residues. Germline assignment: CDR1 MNHEY and CDR2 SMNVEV (reference sequence). The authors ran a second PCR of roughly 6 to 11 cycles using a sample-barcoded 5' primer and a J-beta primer mix. Using its own MiXCR run on the 5' RACE reads, TCRdb lists one record per CDR3 protein. The table lists 750,000 or so distinct CDR3 sequences, around a quarter of them singletons, with 9.4% in the top ten. This clonotype was seen a few times. Individuals who donated were healthy Caucasians from Russia aged about 6 to 100. This same sample was also taken into another study, of T cells of mothers and their children.

Sequencing was done on a sample of blood. J is TRBJ2-5 and V is TRBV27, with no clear D. The clonotype was recovered from a boy younger than 18 in good health. The CDR3 bases are TGTGCCACCAAACACCGGGCACTACAAGAGACCCAGTACTTC. This translates into CATKHRALQETQYF.